One sample yielded the 11 T cell receptor beta chains listed below, sequenced in a study of human T cells and chemical hapten exposure. Time point defined: patch test 2, 6 weeks after DPC sensitization. Treatment indicated: therapeutic diphenylcyclopropenone sensitization with weekly scalp DPC. TCRdb processed the RACE reads anew with MiXCR; each CDR3 protein has one entry. The data contain around 99,000 distinct CDR3 sequences, 9.2% of them seen just once; the ten biggest clones take up approximately 2.8%. Here the sequenced sample was whole blood, taken in connection with sensitization to the hapten diphenylcyclopropenone (DPC). All receptors come from a woman aged 40 to 49 with alopecia areata. Some clones in this sample may be carry-over from other donors' samples.

This clonotype was counted many times. The chain combines TRBV3-1 with TRBJ2-5, with D maybe TRBD2 (5 bases). V lost 4 bases and J 5 bases, leaving 14 bases between the germline ends. The V gene's germline CDR1 is LGHDT and CDR2 YNNKEL (reference sequence). The CDR3 totals 14 residues. The CDR3 reads CASSLAGGPETQYF. CDR3 nucleotide sequence: TGTGCCAGCAGCCTTGCCGGAGGACCGGAGACCCAGTACTTC.

This clonotype appeared a few times. The rearrangement joins TRBV7-9 to TRBJ1-2, with a weak D call TRBD1 (5 bases). The CDR3 consists of 12 residues. Germline CDR1 SEHNR, CDR2 FQNEAQ (reference sequence). Trimming took off 10 bases at V and 3 bases at J, with 12 bases between the two ends. CDR3 sequence reads: CATRTTHYGYTF. In DNA, the CDR3 is TGTGCCACCAGGACAACCCACTATGGCTACACCTTC.

CDR3 residues: CASSSLGQTITQPQHF. The CDR3 bases are TGTGCCAGCAGTTCTTTGGGACAGACAATCACACAGCCCCAGCATTTT. The rearrangement links TRBV27 to TRBJ1-5, with TRBD1 identical over 7 bases. The CDR3 covers 16 residues. Losses at the gene ends were 4 bases for V and 7 bases for J; bases not matched to a gene: 13. Per the germline V gene, CDR1 is MNHEY and CDR2 is SMNVEV (reference sequence).

This clonotype was picked up a small number of times. The chain is built from TRBV20-1 and TRBJ2-4, with TRBD2 identical over 8 bases. This CDR3 has 14 residues. The V gene end was trimmed by 3 bases and the J gene end by 5 bases; junction bases not matched to a gene: 6. Germline CDR1 DFQATT, CDR2 SNEGSKA (reference sequence). As DNA, the CDR3 is TGCAGTGCTAGCGGGGGGGCCATCCAAAACATTCAGTACTTC. It is translated as CSASGGAIQNIQYF.

This clonotype was recorded many times. The chain combines TRBV7-9 with TRBJ2-1; 10 bases map to TRBD1. The CDR3 is 16 residues long. V shed 4 bases, J shed 7 bases, and the junction held 10 bases outside the gene matches. Germline V CDR1 and CDR2: SEHNR, FQNEAQ (reference sequence). CDR3 in amino acids: CASSSSGQGVLNEQFF. The DNA for the CDR3 is TGTGCCAGCAGCTCATCAGGACAGGGGGTGCTGAATGAGCAGTTCTTC.

This clonotype was detected a few times. J is TRBJ1-1 and V is TRBV18; 7 nucleotides agree with TRBD1. J was trimmed by 3 bases and V by 2 bases; bases with no gene match: 9. Per germline, CDR1 KGHSH and CDR2 LQKENI. The length of the CDR3 is 16 residues. This CDR3 is CASSPLQGTGYTEAFF. CDR3 in DNA: TGTGCCAGCTCACCATTACAGGGGACCGGATACACTGAAGCTTTCTTT.

This clonotype was detected many times. The chain joins TRBV6-1 to TRBJ2-3; 8 bases agree with TRBD2. The length of the CDR3 is 15 residues. The junction had 10 bases not matched to a gene; V was cut back by 6 bases and J by 5 bases. Germline values: CDR1 MNHNS, CDR2 SASEGT. CDR3 protein: CASRWNGGAGDTQYF. CDR3 DNA sequence: TGTGCCAGCAGATGGAACGGGGGGGCTGGAGATACGCAGTATTTT.

This clonotype was seen many times. CDR3 in amino acids: CASSLGVRTEAFF. The CDR3 DNA reads as TGTGCCAGCAGTTTGGGGGTTAGGACTGAAGCTTTCTTT. The rearrangement links TRBV27 to TRBJ1-1, with D perhaps TRBD1 (5 bases). CDR1 and CDR2 (germline): MNHEY, SMNVEV (reference sequence). The CDR3 extends over 13 amino acids. V was pared by 3 bases and J by 5 bases, with 10 bases between.

This clonotype was observed a handful of times. The chain has TRBV5-6 and TRBJ2-5, with D possibly matching TRBD1 (6 bases). The CDR3 runs 14 residues. Germline assignment: CDR1 SGHDT and CDR2 YYEEEE. The V gene lost 5 bases and the J gene lost 1 base, with 12 bases spanning the gap. This chain's CDR3 is CASSQDRPQETQYF. The CDR3 bases are TGTGCCAGCAGTCAAGACAGGCCCCAAGAGACCCAGTACTTC.

The sample holds a few counts of this clonotype. The rearrangement links TRBV29-1 to TRBJ2-7, with 7 bases matching TRBD1. CDR3 length equals 13 residues. The trim removed 4 bases at V and 7 bases at J, leaving 10 bases unmatched. Germline values: CDR1 SQVTM, CDR2 ANQGSEA. CDR3 bases: TGCAGCGTTGGGTTTACAGGGGAAACGGAGCAGTACTTC. Translation gives CSVGFTGETEQYF.

This clonotype was seen ten or more times. The J gene is TRBJ1-5, the V gene TRBV7-9; 8 bases align to TRBD1. This CDR3 has 16 residues. J lost 6 bases, V lost 5 bases, and 12 bases had no gene match. Per germline, CDR1 SEHNR and CDR2 FQNEAQ (reference sequence). CDR3 amino acids: CASSRYRGSEGQPQHF. For the CDR3, the DNA is TGTGCCAGCAGCAGATACAGGGGGAGCGAGGGTCAGCCCCAGCATTTT.